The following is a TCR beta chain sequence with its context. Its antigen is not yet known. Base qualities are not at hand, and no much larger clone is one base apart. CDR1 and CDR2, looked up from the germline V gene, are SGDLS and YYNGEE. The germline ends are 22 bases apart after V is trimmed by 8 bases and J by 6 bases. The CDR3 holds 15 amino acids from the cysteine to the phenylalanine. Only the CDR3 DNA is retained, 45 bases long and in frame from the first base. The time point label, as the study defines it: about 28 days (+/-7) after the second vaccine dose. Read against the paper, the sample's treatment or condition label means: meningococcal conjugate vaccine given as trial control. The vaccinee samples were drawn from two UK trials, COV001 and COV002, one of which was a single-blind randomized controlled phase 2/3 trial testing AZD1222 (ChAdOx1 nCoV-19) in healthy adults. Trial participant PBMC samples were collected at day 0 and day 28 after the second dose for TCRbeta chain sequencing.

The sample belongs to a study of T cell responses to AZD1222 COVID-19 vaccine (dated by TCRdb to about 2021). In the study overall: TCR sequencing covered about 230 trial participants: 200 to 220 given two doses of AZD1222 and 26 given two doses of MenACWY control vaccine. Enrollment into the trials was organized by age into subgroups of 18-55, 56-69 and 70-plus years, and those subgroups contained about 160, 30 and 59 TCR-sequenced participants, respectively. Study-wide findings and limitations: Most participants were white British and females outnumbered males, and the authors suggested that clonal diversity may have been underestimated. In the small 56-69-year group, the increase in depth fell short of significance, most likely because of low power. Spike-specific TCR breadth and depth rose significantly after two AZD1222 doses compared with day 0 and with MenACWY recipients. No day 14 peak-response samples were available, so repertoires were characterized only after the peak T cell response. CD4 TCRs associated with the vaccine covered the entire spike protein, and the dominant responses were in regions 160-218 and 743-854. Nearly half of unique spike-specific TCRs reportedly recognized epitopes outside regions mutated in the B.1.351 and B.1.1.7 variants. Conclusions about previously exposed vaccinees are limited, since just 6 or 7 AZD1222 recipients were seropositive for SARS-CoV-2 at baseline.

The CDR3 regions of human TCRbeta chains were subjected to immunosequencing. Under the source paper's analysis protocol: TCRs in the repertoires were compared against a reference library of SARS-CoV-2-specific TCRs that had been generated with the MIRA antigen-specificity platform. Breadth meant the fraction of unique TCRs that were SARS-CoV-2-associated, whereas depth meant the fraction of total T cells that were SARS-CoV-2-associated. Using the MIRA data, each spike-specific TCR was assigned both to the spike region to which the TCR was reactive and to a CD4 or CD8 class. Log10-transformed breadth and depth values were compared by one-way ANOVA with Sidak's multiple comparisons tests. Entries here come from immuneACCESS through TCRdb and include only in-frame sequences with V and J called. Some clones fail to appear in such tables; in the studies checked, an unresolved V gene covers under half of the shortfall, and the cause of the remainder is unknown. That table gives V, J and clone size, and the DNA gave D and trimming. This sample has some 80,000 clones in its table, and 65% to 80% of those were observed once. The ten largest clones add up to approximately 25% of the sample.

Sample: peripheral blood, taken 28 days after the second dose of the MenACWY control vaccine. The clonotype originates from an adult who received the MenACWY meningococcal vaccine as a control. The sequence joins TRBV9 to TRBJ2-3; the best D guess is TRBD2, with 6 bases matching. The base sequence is TGTGCCAGTTCCGAGGTTGCGGGACCCTGGGATACGCAGTATTTT. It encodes CASSEVAGPWDTQYF.